This passage covers 26 T cell receptor beta chains from one sample sequenced in a study of PD-1 and CTLA-4 blockade in melanoma (dated by TCRdb to about 2021). The method was the immunoSEQ multiplex PCR assay. TCRdb provides this immuneACCESS table in a form limited to in-frame rearrangements. Some clones are lacking; in checked studies, under half of them reflect an unresolved V gene, and why the rest are absent is not known. A total of tens of thousands of clones appear in this sample, about 91% of them only once. The leading ten clones occupy over 8.5% of the sample. The sample in question was CD8+ T cells from peripheral blood, obtained from a patient given anti-PD-1 treatment. These receptors originate from a human donor with melanoma.

This chain's CDR3 is CASSATNQPQHF. DNA of the CDR3: TGTGCCAGCAGTGCCACAAATCAGCCCCAGCATTTT. The J gene is TRBJ1-5, the V gene TRBV12-3 or TRBV12-4; no clear D. The CDR3 consists of 12 residues. The germline V and J ends were trimmed by 5 bases and 4 bases, with 6 bases remaining between them.

V usage is TRBV7-6 and J usage is TRBJ1-1; D not certain. CDR1 SGHVS and CDR2 FNYEAQ come from the germline V gene. Trimming took 4 bases from V and 3 from J, leaving 9 bases between them. The CDR3 loop spans 13 amino acids. CDR3 protein: CASSSKGYTEAFF. CDR3 nucleotides: TGTGCCAGCAGCTCGAAGGGCTACACTGAAGCTTTCTTT.

The count of this clone is one. The rearrangement joins TRBV6-1 to TRBJ2-1, with D hard to call. V lost 2 bases and J lost 0, with 11 bases in between. In germline, CDR1 is MNHNS, CDR2 SASEGT. This CDR3 contains 16 residues. CDR3 protein: CASSENGGSSYNEQFF. In DNA, the CDR3 is TGTGCCAGCAGTGAAAACGGCGGTAGCTCCTACAATGAGCAGTTCTTC.

The chain joins TRBV29-1 to TRBJ2-7, with D unclear. This CDR3 spans 12 amino acids. Germline lookup yields CDR1 SQVTM and CDR2 ANQGSEA. Trimming cost V 6 bases and J 2 bases, with 11 bases left between them. The CDR3 protein is CSVFDGTYEQYF. CDR3 coding DNA: TGCAGCGTCTTTGACGGAACCTACGAGCAGTACTTC.

The table lists this clone with a count of one. The rearrangement uses TRBV6-2 or TRBV6-3 and TRBJ1-2; 10 positions match TRBD1. Germline CDR1 and CDR2: MNHEY and SVGEGT. Trimming cost V 1 base and J 5 bases; bases outside gene matches: 4. CDR3 size: 15 residues. CDR3 coding DNA: TGTGCCAGCAGTTACTTCGGGACAGGGGCGTATGGCTACACCTTC. This codes for CASSYFGTGAYGYTF.

V gene TRBV6-5 combines with J gene TRBJ1-2; no clear D gene. Trimming pared 0 bases from V and 8 bases from J, leaving 10 bases between. The germline V gene has CDR1 MNHEY and CDR2 SVGAGI. CDR3 size: 13 residues. The CDR3, as DNA: TGTGCCAGCAGTTACTCGAAGGGAGGGGGCTACACCTTC. Translation: CASSYSKGGGYTF.

The chain employs TRBV27 and TRBJ2-1; the D gene is possibly TRBD1 (5 bases). CDR1 is MNHEY and CDR2 is SMNVEV in the germline V gene (reference sequence). The CDR3 has 17 amino acids. V lost 0 bases to trimming and J lost 2 bases, with 14 bases between them. CDR3 DNA: TGTGCCAGCAGTTTATCGATTAGGGGCTCAACCTACAATGAGCAGTTCTTC. The encoded protein is CASSLSIRGSTYNEQFF.

The J gene is TRBJ2-7, the V gene TRBV27; 8 bases agree with TRBD1. The germline V gene has CDR1 MNHEY and CDR2 SMNVEV (reference sequence). The trim removed 6 bases at V and 7 bases at J, leaving 5 bases unmatched. The CDR3 spans 12 residues. CDR3 sequence reads: CASRDRAGEQYF. CDR3 DNA: TGTGCCAGCAGGGACAGGGCGGGGGAGCAGTACTTC.

This clone was found once. J is TRBJ1-4 and V is TRBV28; D remains ambiguous. CDR1 is MDHEN and CDR2 is SYDVKM in the germline V gene. This CDR3 is built from 14 residues. The V and J ends lost 6 bases and 5 bases respectively, with 13 bases between them. Here the CDR3 reads CASRGSSLNEKLFF. CDR3 bases: TGTGCCAGCAGAGGCAGTAGCCTGAATGAAAAACTGTTTTTT.

The rearrangement links TRBV9 to TRBJ2-3, with TRBD2 identical over 9 bases. J gave up 1 base and V 3 bases, and 15 bases lay outside the gene matches. There are 19 residues in the CDR3. Germline-derived CDR1 and CDR2 are SGDLS and YYNGEE. CDR3 sequence reads: CASSGRLAGGGAGTDTQYF. CDR3 DNA: TGTGCCAGCAGCGGCCGACTGGCTGGCGGGGGGGCTGGCACAGATACGCAGTATTTT.

The DNA of the CDR3 is TGTGCCAGCAGCATCCGGGCCTTGGGGGCCTCCTACGAGCAGTACTTC. It specifies CASSIRALGASYEQYF. This rearrangement joins TRBV5-6 to TRBJ2-7; possibly TRBD1 for D (6 bases). V was shortened by 4 bases and J by 0 bases, with 17 bases between the two germline ends. There are 16 residues in the CDR3. CDR1 is SGHDT, CDR2 YYEEEE, per germline.

This clone was detected only a few times. This chain connects TRBV7-9 to TRBJ2-7; no clear D. Germline CDR1 is SEHNR and CDR2 is FQNEAQ (reference sequence). The CDR3 extends over 13 amino acids. The V and J ends lost 5 bases and 0 bases respectively, with 8 bases between them. The CDR3 nucleotides read TGTGCCAGCAGCACAATTCTCTCCTACGAGCAGTACTTC. Protein: CASSTILSYEQYF.

This chain links TRBV27 with TRBJ2-7; 8 bases map to TRBD1. V lost 5 bases and J lost 7; bases outside the gene matches: 7. CDR1 is MNHEY and CDR2 is SMNVEV in the germline V gene (reference sequence). The CDR3 sequence is 13 residues long. CDR3 amino acids: CASSHQGAGEQYF. The CDR3 region has the DNA TGTGCCAGCAGTCACCAGGGGGCGGGGGAGCAGTACTTC.

V gene TRBV14 combines with J gene TRBJ2-2; tentative D call: TRBD2 (5 bases). This CDR3 comprises 14 residues. Germline CDR1 reads SGHDN; CDR2 reads FVKESK. The V end was cut by 4 bases, the J end by 0 bases, with 6 bases between. This CDR3 reads CASSPGANTGELFF. CDR3 bases: TGTGCCAGCAGCCCCGGGGCGAACACCGGGGAGCTGTTTTTT.

V gene TRBV27 combines with J gene TRBJ1-4; D not certain. Germline lookup yields CDR1 MNHEY and CDR2 SMNVEV (reference sequence). The CDR3 runs to 13 residues. The V end lost 3 bases, the J end lost 7 bases, and 9 bases lay between the germline ends. The CDR3 sequence: CASSFGEGEKLFF. In DNA, the CDR3 is TGTGCCAGCAGTTTCGGGGAAGGTGAAAAACTGTTTTTT.

The rearrangement uses TRBV7-9 and TRBJ2-7; TRBD2 matches 8 bases. Germline trimming cut 5 bases from V and 5 bases from J; bases unmatched to any gene: 2. The CDR3 covers 12 residues. Per the germline V gene, CDR1 is SEHNR and CDR2 is FQNEAQ (reference sequence). CDR3 protein: CASSPGGDEQYF. The CDR3 coding sequence is TGTGCCAGCAGCCCCGGGGGGGACGAGCAGTACTTC.

The rearrangement uses TRBV11-2 and TRBJ1-2, with 7 nucleotides matching TRBD1. In germline, CDR1 is SGHAT, CDR2 FQNNGV. Unmatched junction bases numbered 8, after V lost 5 bases and J lost 2 bases. There are 15 residues in the CDR3. DNA of the CDR3: TGTGCCAGCAGCCCCCGGGACAGCTCAAACTATGGCTACACCTTC. Translated: CASSPRDSSNYGYTF. Filled out from reference TRBV11-2 and TRBJ1-2, the complete variable domain reads EAGVAQSPRYKIIEKRQSVAFWCNPISGHATLYWYQQILGQGPKLLIQFQNNGVVDDSQLPKDRFSAERLKGVDSTLKIQPAKLEDSAVYLCASSPRDSSNYGYTFGSGTRLTVV.

The gene calls are TRBV9 and TRBJ1-2; no firm D call. V dropped 3 bases and J dropped 4 bases, with 7 bases sitting between them. CDR1 SGDLS and CDR2 YYNGEE come from the germline V gene. The CDR3 runs 12 residues. This chain's CDR3 is CASSATGYGYTF. The CDR3, as DNA: TGTGCCAGCAGCGCGACGGGCTATGGCTACACCTTC.

In this sample, this clone turned up once. The chain joins TRBV29-1 to TRBJ2-7; perhaps TRBD1 as D (6 bases). This CDR3 is built from 13 residues. From germline, CDR1 is SQVTM and CDR2 ANQGSEA. V shed 7 bases and J shed 0 bases, with 13 bases lying between them. CDR3 residues: CSARGHASYEQYF. The CDR3 DNA reads TGCAGCGCAAGGGGACACGCCTCCTACGAGCAGTACTTC.

The chain couples TRBV19 to TRBJ1-5, with D possibly matching TRBD1 (5 bases). The V gene lost 1 base and the J gene lost 0 bases, with 10 bases spanning the gap. Germline CDR1 is LNHDA and CDR2 is SQIVND (reference sequence). The CDR3 loop spans 16 amino acids. In nucleotides, the CDR3 is TGTGCCAGTAGTATAGTGGGGCTCAATAGCAATCAGCCCCAGCATTTT. Amino acid sequence: CASSIVGLNSNQPQHF.

The chain has TRBV27 and TRBJ2-2; 14 bases are a match to TRBD2. Trimming removed 5 bases from V and 4 bases from J; junction bases left unmatched: 15. The CDR3 runs to 20 residues. Per the germline V gene, CDR1 is MNHEY and CDR2 is SMNVEV (reference sequence). The CDR3 coding sequence is TGTGCCAGCAGTCCCAACGGGGGGACTAGCGGGAGATGGGCCACCGGGGAGCTGTTTTTT. It yields the protein CASSPNGGTSGRWATGELFF.

The chain links TRBV6-1 to TRBJ2-3, with D maybe TRBD2 (6 bases). CDR1 and CDR2 (germline): MNHNS, SASEGT. V lost 1 base, J lost 2 bases, and 10 bases lay in between. This CDR3 has 15 residues. The CDR3 DNA sequence: TGTGCCAGCAGTGAAGAGGGAGGACACACAGATACGCAGTATTTT. Translated, it gives CASSEEGGHTDTQYF.

The V gene is TRBV7-9, the J gene TRBJ2-7; no definite D call. CDR1 and CDR2 from the germline V gene are SEHNR and FQNEAQ (reference sequence). The CDR3 has 12 amino acids. The V and J ends lost 1 base and 9 bases respectively, with 10 bases between them. The CDR3 sequence: CASSLGEMGQYF. Here the CDR3 DNA reads TGTGCCAGCAGCTTAGGAGAGATGGGGCAGTACTTC.

This chain uses TRBV5-1 with TRBJ2-6; D is perhaps TRBD2 (6 bases). Germline assignment: CDR1 SGHRS and CDR2 YFSETQ. The V end was cut by 0 bases, the J end by 0 bases, with 13 bases between. This CDR3 comprises 18 residues. The CDR3 region is CASSLAVAVSSGANVLTF. As DNA, the CDR3 is TGCGCCAGCAGCTTGGCGGTAGCGGTGAGCTCTGGGGCCAACGTCCTGACTTTC.

The chain joins TRBV4-1 to TRBJ2-1; D gene ambiguous. The CDR3 is 14 amino acids. Trimming pared 1 base from V and 3 bases from J, leaving 7 bases between. Germline V gene lookup returns CDR1 MGHRA and CDR2 YSYEKL. The CDR3 sequence is CASSQGDFYNEQFF. In DNA form, the CDR3 reads TGCGCCAGCAGCCAAGGAGACTTCTACAATGAGCAGTTCTTC.

The chain has TRBV6-4 and TRBJ2-7; 7 nucleotides agree with TRBD1. The CDR3 runs to 13 residues. The germline V gene has CDR1 MRHNA and CDR2 SNTAGT. V trimming: 3 bases; J trimming: 6 bases; junction bases outside the gene matches: 5. The CDR3 nucleotides are TGTGCCAGCAGTGAAGGTGCAGGGGGCGAGCAGTACTTC. It is translated as CASSEGAGGEQYF.